Below are 21 T cell receptor beta chains sequenced from a single sample in a study of control samples from healthy donors and cancer patients. Here immunoSEQ multiplex PCR was the method, and the copy in TCRdb shows in-frame clones only, minus some. The sample lists 30,000 or so clones, 70% to 90% occurring once. Sequenced sample: formalin-fixed, paraffin-embedded tissue. The receptors here all came from a female donor with melanoma.

The chain has TRBV13 and TRBJ1-4; D ambiguous. Germline CDR1 reads PRHDT; CDR2 reads FYEKMQ (reference sequence). The CDR3 contains 14 residues. Trimming removed 4 bases at V and 6 bases at J, with 12 bases between. DNA of the CDR3: TGTGCCAGCAGCTCAAGAGTTATAGATGAAAAACTGTTTTTT. Its translation is CASSSRVIDEKLFF.

This clone has only a few counts. The CDR3 is CASSARDWLFGTQYF. The CDR3 DNA reads as TGTGCCAGCAGCGCCCGGGACTGGTTATTTGGGACCCAGTACTTC. The J gene is TRBJ2-5, the V gene TRBV3-1 (or the pseudogene TRBV3-2); tentative D call: TRBD2 (6 bases). Germline loops: CDR1 LGHDT, CDR2 YNNKEL (reference sequence). V was pared by 5 bases and J by 7 bases, with 20 bases between. The CDR3 loop spans 15 amino acids.

The chain has TRBV6-1 and TRBJ2-1; D unclear. Germline assignment: CDR1 MNHNS and CDR2 SASEGT. V was pared by 3 bases and J by 8 bases, with 14 bases between. The CDR3 has 14 residues. CDR3 sequence reads: CASSDKDPPYEQFF. The CDR3 DNA follows: TGTGCCAGCAGTGACAAGGATCCCCCTTATGAGCAGTTCTTC.

The chain has TRBV9 and TRBJ1-5, with D hard to call. V shed 4 bases and J shed 1 base, with 9 bases lying between them. This CDR3 is built from 14 residues. The germline V gene has CDR1 SGDLS and CDR2 YYNGEE. The DNA of the CDR3 is TGTGCCAGCAGCTCGGGGTTAAGCAATCAGCCCCAGCATTTT. This encodes CASSSGLSNQPQHF.

J is TRBJ2-1 and V is TRBV5-1; 14 nucleotides line up with TRBD2. Germline trimming cut 0 bases from V and 5 bases from J; bases unmatched to any gene: 10. Germline CDR1 reads SGHRS; CDR2 reads YFSETQ. The CDR3 sequence is 19 residues long. As DNA, the CDR3 is TGCGCCAGCAGCTTGGGGGGGCGACTAGCGGGAGGGCCTCACAATGAGCAGTTCTTC. This sequence encodes CASSLGGRLAGGPHNEQFF. Variable domain in full (rest from reference TRBV5-1 and TRBJ2-1): KAGVTQTPRYLIKTRGQQVTLSCSPISGHRSVSWYQQTPGQGLQFLFEYFSETQRNKGNFPGRFSGRQFSNSRSEMNVSTLELGDSALYLCASSLGGRLAGGPHNEQFFGPGTRLTVL.

The J gene is TRBJ1-1, the V gene TRBV6-1; D remains unclear. V was cut by 3 bases and J by 1 base, with 9 bases left in between. There are 14 residues in the CDR3. Germline CDR1 reads MNHNS; CDR2 reads SASEGT. This chain's CDR3 is CASSEVTPNTEAFF. In DNA, the CDR3 is TGTGCCAGCAGTGAGGTGACGCCGAACACTGAAGCTTTCTTT.

This chain connects TRBV6-5 to TRBJ1-2, with D possibly matching TRBD1 (6 bases). V was trimmed by 2 bases and J by 7 bases, leaving 14 bases between them. Germline V gives CDR1 MNHEY, CDR2 SVGAGI. This CDR3 region has 14 residues. Here the CDR3 reads CASSYVSQGGGYTF. CDR3 nucleotides: TGTGCCAGCAGTTACGTCTCCCAAGGGGGTGGCTACACCTTC.

The rearrangement uses TRBV5-1 and TRBJ1-2; D perhaps matches TRBD1 (5 bases). Germline V lookup: CDR1 SGHRS, CDR2 YFSETQ. Trimming stripped 0 bases from V and 14 bases from J, with 14 bases between. The CDR3 has 12 amino acids. CDR3 nucleotides: TGCGCCAGCAGCTTGGGGTTAGCAGGGTTAACCTTC. Translation: CASSLGLAGLTF.

The chain has TRBV19 and TRBJ1-2; tentatively, D is TRBD1 (5 bases). The CDR3 extends over 13 amino acids. Germline CDR1 LNHDA, CDR2 SQIVND (reference sequence). Trimming took 6 bases from V and 2 from J, leaving 10 bases between them. This chain's CDR3 is CASRDTPNYGYTF. CDR3 in DNA: TGTGCCAGTAGGGACACACCCAACTATGGCTACACCTTC.

The rearrangement uses TRBV4-1 and TRBJ2-1; TRBD2 aligns across 9 bases. The CDR3 covers 15 residues. Trimming at V came to 5 bases and at J to 2 bases, leaving 4 bases not matched to a gene. Germline V gene sequence: CDR1 MGHRA, CDR2 YSYEKL. Here the CDR3 DNA reads TGCGCCAGCAGCTTAGCGGGAGAAACCTACAATGAGCAGTTCTTC. This sequence encodes CASSLAGETYNEQFF.

This chain links TRBV7-2 with TRBJ2-7; tentatively, D is TRBD2 (5 bases). Germline CDR1 is SGHTA and CDR2 is FQGNSA. V dropped 5 bases and J dropped 1 base, with 9 bases sitting between them. The CDR3 is 13 residues long. Here the CDR3 DNA reads TGTGCCAGCAGCCGACTACCTTCCTACGAGCAGTACTTC. This codes for CASSRLPSYEQYF.

This clone came up a few times. This sequence joins TRBV7-9 and TRBJ2-3; maybe TRBD2 (5 bases). Trimming shortened V by 1 base and J by 2 bases, and 10 bases separated the two germline ends. CDR3 size: 15 residues. Germline V gene lookup returns CDR1 SEHNR and CDR2 FQNEAQ (reference sequence). The CDR3 reads CASSLGLALTDTQYF. DNA for the CDR3: TGTGCCAGCAGCTTAGGTCTAGCCCTCACAGATACGCAGTATTTT.

In this sample, this clone turned up once. The chain couples TRBV7-2 to TRBJ1-1; no clear D. Germline V gives CDR1 SGHTA, CDR2 FQGNSA. The CDR3 has 16 amino acids. Trimming removed 1 base at V and 4 bases at J, with 16 bases between. CDR3 DNA sequence: TGTGCCAGCAGCTTAGGCGGGTCCCGACTCAGCACTGAAGCTTTCTTT. Translation gives CASSLGGSRLSTEAFF. Looking up the rest from reference TRBV7-2 and TRBJ1-1 gives the full variable domain: GAGVSQSPSNKVTEKGKDVELRCDPISGHTALYWYRQSLGQGLEFLIYFQGNSAPDKSGLPSDRFSAERTGGSVSTLTIQRTQQEDSAVYLCASSLGGSRLSTEAFFGQGTRLTVV.

V usage is TRBV19 and J usage is TRBJ2-7; unclear D gene. CDR3 size: 19 residues. V gave up 2 bases and J gave up 0 bases, with 23 bases separating them. The germline gives CDR1 LNHDA, CDR2 SQIVND (reference sequence). This CDR3 reads CASSISSMWAKPTSYEQYF. In nucleotides, the CDR3 is TGTGCCAGTAGTATATCCTCAATGTGGGCCAAACCAACCTCCTACGAGCAGTACTTC.

This chain links TRBV5-1 with TRBJ1-1; D perhaps matches TRBD1 (5 bases). CDR1 is SGHRS and CDR2 is YFSETQ in the germline V gene. Trimming stripped 2 bases from V and 0 bases from J, with 8 bases between. The CDR3 is made up of 14 amino acids. CDR3 nucleotide sequence: TGCGCCAGCAGCTTAGACAGCATGAACACTGAAGCTTTCTTT. It translates to CASSLDSMNTEAFF.

The genes are TRBV6-5 and TRBJ2-7; D tentatively reads TRBD1 or TRBD2 (5 bases each). The CDR3 contains 15 residues. The germline V gene encodes CDR1 MNHEY and CDR2 SVGAGI. Trimming pared 1 base from V and 0 bases from J, leaving 10 bases between. The chain's CDR3 is CASSYLGRRSYEQYF. The CDR3 nucleotides read TGTGCCAGCAGTTACTTGGGACGTCGCTCCTACGAGCAGTACTTC.

This chain uses TRBV6-2 or TRBV6-3 with TRBJ2-7; the match to TRBD2 covers 12 bases. J lost 2 bases, V lost 5 bases, and 7 bases had no gene match. This CDR3 has 16 residues. Germline V gene sequence: CDR1 MNHEY, CDR2 SVGEGT. CDR3 residues: CASSTTTSGSPYEQYF. CDR3 in DNA: TGTGCCAGCAGTACCACGACTAGCGGGAGCCCCTACGAGCAGTACTTC.

The chain employs TRBV19 and TRBJ1-2; 10 bases are a match to TRBD1. Germline assignment: CDR1 LNHDA and CDR2 SQIVND (reference sequence). J lost 2 bases, V lost 5 bases, and 11 bases had no gene match. The CDR3 runs 17 residues. The CDR3 nucleotides are TGTGCCAGTAGTCCAGACAGGGGGCGAGGCGGAAACTATGGCTACACCTTC. This sequence encodes CASSPDRGRGGNYGYTF.

This chain joins TRBV6-6 and TRBJ2-1; TRBD2 agrees at 12 bases. The CDR3 contains 16 residues. Germline-derived CDR1 and CDR2 are MNHNY and SVGAGI (reference sequence). J was trimmed by 7 bases and V by 2 bases; bases with no gene match: 6. The CDR3 protein is CASSYTLAGGPNEQFF. As DNA, the CDR3 is TGTGCCAGCAGTTACACCCTAGCGGGAGGGCCGAATGAGCAGTTCTTC.

The chain couples TRBV6-6 to TRBJ1-5; D uncertain. The CDR3 spans 13 residues. The V gene lost 2 bases and the J gene lost 6 bases, with 8 bases spanning the gap. From germline, CDR1 is MNHNY and CDR2 SVGAGI (reference sequence). CDR3 DNA sequence: TGTGCCAGCAGTTACCAGTGGCGTCAGCCCCAGCATTTT. Its translation: CASSYQWRQPQHF.

CDR3 sequence (DNA): TGTGCCAGCAGCTTAGTGGCAGGTGAGCAGTTCTTC. It codes for CASSLVAGEQFF. The chain is built from TRBV7-9 and TRBJ2-1; no firm D call. The germline V and J ends were trimmed by 1 base and 9 bases, with 7 bases remaining between them. This CDR3 spans 12 amino acids. Germline CDR1 reads SEHNR; CDR2 reads FQNEAQ (reference sequence).